This section outlines one T cell receptor beta chain sequence together with its context. This entry belongs to a study of T cell responses to AZD1222 COVID-19 vaccine. Clones were read by immunoSEQ multiplex PCR, and TCRdb kept only the in-frame ones, dropping some. The sample gives some 120,000 clones, 93% of which show up once; about 3% is in the top ten. V lost 0 bases to trimming and J lost 4 bases; unmatched junction nucleotides: 8. Looked up from germline, CDR1 is SGDLS and CDR2 is YYNGEE. The CDR3 is made up of 16 amino acids. V is TRBV9 and J is TRBJ1-2; 8 nucleotides agree with TRBD1. The TCR comes from an adult in good health. The starting material was peripheral blood, obtained on day 0 of AZD1222 vaccination. The CDR3 DNA sequence: TGTGCCAGCAGCGTAGGTGGGACAGGCGATTCCTATGGCTACACCTTC. Amino acids: CASSVGGTGDSYGYTF.